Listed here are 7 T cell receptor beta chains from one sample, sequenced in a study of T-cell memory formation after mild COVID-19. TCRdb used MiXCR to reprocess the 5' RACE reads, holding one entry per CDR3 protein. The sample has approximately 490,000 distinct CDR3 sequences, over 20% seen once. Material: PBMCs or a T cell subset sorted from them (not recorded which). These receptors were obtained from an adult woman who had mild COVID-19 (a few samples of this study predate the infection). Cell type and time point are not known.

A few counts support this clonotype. The CDR3 reads CASSVVGINEQFF. The CDR3 coding sequence is TGTGCCAGCAGTGTTGTGGGCATCAATGAGCAGTTCTTC. The chain couples TRBV12-3 or TRBV12-4 to TRBJ2-1, with D unclear. V lost 5 bases and J 6 bases, leaving 11 bases between the germline ends. The CDR3 is 13 residues long.

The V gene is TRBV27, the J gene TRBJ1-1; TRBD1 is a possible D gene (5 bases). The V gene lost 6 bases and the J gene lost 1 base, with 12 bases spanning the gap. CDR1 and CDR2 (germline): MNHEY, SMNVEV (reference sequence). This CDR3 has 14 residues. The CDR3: CASRLPQGNTEAFF. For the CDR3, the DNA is TGTGCCAGCAGGTTACCCCAGGGGAACACTGAAGCTTTCTTT.

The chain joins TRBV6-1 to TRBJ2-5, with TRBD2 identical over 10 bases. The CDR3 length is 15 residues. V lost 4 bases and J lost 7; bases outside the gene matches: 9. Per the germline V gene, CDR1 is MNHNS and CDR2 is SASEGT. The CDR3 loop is CASSGLAGQVGTQYF. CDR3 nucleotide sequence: TGTGCCAGCAGTGGACTAGCGGGCCAAGTGGGGACCCAGTACTTC.

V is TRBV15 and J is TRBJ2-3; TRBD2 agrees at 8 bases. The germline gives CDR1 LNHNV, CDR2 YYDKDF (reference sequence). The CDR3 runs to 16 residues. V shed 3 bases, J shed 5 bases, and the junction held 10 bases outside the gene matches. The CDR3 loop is CATSRASGGPGDTQYF. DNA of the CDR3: TGTGCCACCAGCAGGGCCTCGGGGGGGCCCGGAGATACGCAGTATTTT.

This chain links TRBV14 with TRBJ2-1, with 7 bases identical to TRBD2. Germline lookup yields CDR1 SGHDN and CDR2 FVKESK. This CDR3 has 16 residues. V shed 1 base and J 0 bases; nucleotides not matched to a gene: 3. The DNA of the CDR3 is TGTGCCAGCAGCCAAGTCGGCGGGAGCTCCTACAATGAGCAGTTCTTC. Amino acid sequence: CASSQVGGSSYNEQFF.

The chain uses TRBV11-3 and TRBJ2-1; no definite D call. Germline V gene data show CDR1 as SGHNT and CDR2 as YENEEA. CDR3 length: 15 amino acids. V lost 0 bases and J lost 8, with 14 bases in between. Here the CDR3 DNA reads TGTGCCAGCAGCTTAGATGGTCGGAACATAGATGAGCAGTTCTTC. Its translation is CASSLDGRNIDEQFF.

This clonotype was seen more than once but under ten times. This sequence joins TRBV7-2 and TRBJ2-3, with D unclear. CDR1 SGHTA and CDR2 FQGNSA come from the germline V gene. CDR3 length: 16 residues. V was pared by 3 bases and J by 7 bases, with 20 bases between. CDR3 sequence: CASSFKGLSPTHTQYF. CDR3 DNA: TGTGCCAGCAGCTTCAAGGGCTTATCTCCCACGCATACGCAGTATTTT.